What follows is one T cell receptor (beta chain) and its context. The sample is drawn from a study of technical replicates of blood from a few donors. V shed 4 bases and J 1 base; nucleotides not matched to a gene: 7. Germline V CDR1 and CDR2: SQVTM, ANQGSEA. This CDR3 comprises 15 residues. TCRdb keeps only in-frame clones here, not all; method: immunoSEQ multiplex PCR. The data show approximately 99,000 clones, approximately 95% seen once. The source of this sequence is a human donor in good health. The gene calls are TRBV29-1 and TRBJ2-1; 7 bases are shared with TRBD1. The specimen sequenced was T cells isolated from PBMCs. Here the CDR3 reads CSVVPSRGSYNEQFF. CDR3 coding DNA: TGCAGCGTTGTCCCGAGCAGGGGGTCCTACAATGAGCAGTTCTTC.